The 13 T cell receptor beta chains below come from one sample, sequenced in a study of PD-1 blockade in classical Hodgkin lymphoma. Time point defined: cycle 4 day 1 (C4D1), after 6 weeks of nivolumab. All patients experienced relapse after autologous stem cell transplantation, and brentuximab vedotin exposure was variable. Data came from immunoSEQ multiplex PCR; TCRdb stores just in-frame clones and leaves some out. There are some 4,500 clones in the sample; approximately 67% occur only once, and 25% to 30% lies in the top ten. The starting material was peripheral blood mononuclear cells (PBMCs), obtained before the fourth cycle of nivolumab. The receptors shown here come from a human donor with classical Hodgkin lymphoma.

The V gene is TRBV7-3, the J gene TRBJ2-1, with D tentatively TRBD1 or TRBD2 (5 bases each). CDR3 length equals 15 residues. The V and J ends lost 5 bases and 7 bases respectively, with 18 bases between them. CDR1 and CDR2 (germline): SGHTA, FQGTGA. The chain's CDR3 is CASSPHNTWGNEQFF. Written as DNA, the CDR3 is TGTGCCAGCAGCCCACATAACACATGGGGGAATGAGCAGTTCTTC.

The chain recombines TRBV4-2 with TRBJ2-1; D is possibly TRBD2 (6 bases). The germline V gene encodes CDR1 LGHNA and CDR2 YNFKEQ. The CDR3 spans 15 residues. The V end lost 0 bases, the J end lost 7 bases, and 13 bases lay between the germline ends. CDR3 sequence reads: CASSQDREVRNEQFF. The CDR3 coding sequence is TGTGCCAGCAGCCAAGATAGGGAGGTCAGGAATGAGCAGTTCTTC.

This clone showed up just a few times. This chain uses TRBV29-1 with TRBJ1-4, with D perhaps matching TRBD1 (5 bases). The CDR3 totals 12 residues. With 7 bases removed from V and 12 bases from J, the gap between germline ends came to 18 bases. Germline CDR1 SQVTM, CDR2 ANQGSEA. The CDR3 loop reads CSASTTGLELFF. In DNA, the CDR3 is TGCAGCGCCTCGACTACGGGGCTAGAACTGTTTTTT.

The chain couples TRBV29-1 to TRBJ1-2, with 12 nucleotides matching TRBD1. The germline V gene has CDR1 SQVTM and CDR2 ANQGSEA. Losses at the gene ends were 5 bases for V and 8 bases for J; bases not matched to a gene: 12. The CDR3 runs to 15 residues. As DNA, the CDR3 is TGCAGCGTTACTCCCCGGGACAGGGGGCGGTGGGGCTACACCTTC. Protein: CSVTPRDRGRWGYTF.

The rearrangement joins TRBV7-2 to TRBJ2-7; D remains unclear. Trimming removed 7 bases at V and 2 bases at J, with 15 bases between. In germline, CDR1 is SGHTA, CDR2 FQGNSA. The CDR3 runs to 14 residues. The CDR3 DNA is TGTGCCAGCACCCTTCGGGCGGATACCTACGAGCAGTACTTC. It yields the protein CASTLRADTYEQYF.

The rearrangement links TRBV14 to TRBJ2-1, with D unresolved. The V gene lost 1 base and the J gene lost 3 bases, with 7 bases spanning the gap. Germline lookup yields CDR1 SGHDN and CDR2 FVKESK. The CDR3 is 14 amino acids. The CDR3 region has the DNA TGTGCCAGCAGCCAAGTAGACTTCTACAATGAGCAGTTCTTC. It is translated as CASSQVDFYNEQFF.

The rearrangement joins TRBV29-1 to TRBJ2-2, with D unresolved. In germline, CDR1 is SQVTM, CDR2 ANQGSEA. Trimming stripped 1 base from V and 0 bases from J, with 3 bases between. CDR3 length: 13 amino acids. CDR3 DNA sequence: TGCAGCGTTGAAGGGCCGAACACCGGGGAGCTGTTTTTT. Residues: CSVEGPNTGELFF.

This clone was found a few times. The V gene is TRBV28, the J gene TRBJ1-4; TRBD1 agrees at 8 bases. V shed 3 bases, J shed 7 bases, and the junction held 4 bases outside the gene matches. There are 14 residues in the CDR3. Germline lookup yields CDR1 MDHEN and CDR2 SYDVKM. CDR3 DNA: TGTGCCAGCAGTTTTCGGACAGGGAGTGAAAAACTGTTTTTT. Its protein product is CASSFRTGSEKLFF.

To note about this clone: Mismatch with germline at one junction end may stem from a read error. V gene TRBV14 combines with J gene TRBJ2-7; tentatively, D is TRBD2 (5 bases). The CDR3 contains 14 residues. Germline V gene data show CDR1 as SGHDN and CDR2 as FVKESK. CDR3 DNA sequence: TGTGCCAGCAAGGAAGTTTCTGGACCGGGAACCCTCCACTTC. This translates into CASKEVSGPGTLHF.

The chain combines TRBV6-6 with TRBJ2-7; a possible D gene is TRBD1 (5 bases). Looked up from germline, CDR1 is MNHNY and CDR2 is SVGAGI (reference sequence). The CDR3 has 15 residues. Trimming left V 0 bases short and J 6 bases short, with 15 bases between. The CDR3 sequence: CASSYSGSVTAEQYF. For the CDR3, the DNA is TGTGCCAGCAGTTACTCTGGCAGCGTGACAGCCGAGCAGTACTTC.

The table lists this clone with a few counts. The chain is built from TRBV23-1 and TRBJ1-3; the D gene is possibly TRBD1 (6 bases). Being an ORF, TRBV23-1 has a function that is uncertain. The V and J ends lost 4 bases and 0 bases respectively, with 13 bases between them. This CDR3 is 16 amino acids long. The CDR3 protein is CASSPGTRSSGNTIYF. CDR3 in DNA: TGCGCCAGCAGTCCAGGGACAAGAAGCTCTGGAAACACCATATATTTT.

The rearrangement joins TRBV7-2 to TRBJ2-3; TRBD2 matches at 7 bases. The trim removed 3 bases at V and 0 bases at J, leaving 6 bases unmatched. CDR3 length equals 16 residues. The germline V gene has CDR1 SGHTA and CDR2 FQGNSA. The CDR3, as DNA: TGTGCCAGCAGCTTTAACAGCGGGACGAGCACAGATACGCAGTATTTT. Translated, it gives CASSFNSGTSTDTQYF.

Comment on this clone: Other DNA sequences in the sample encode the same CDR3. This chain connects TRBV19 to TRBJ2-1; D is tentatively TRBD1 or TRBD2 (5 bases each). The germline gives CDR1 LNHDA, CDR2 SQIVND (reference sequence). V lost 3 bases and J 7 bases, leaving 16 bases between the germline ends. The CDR3 has 15 amino acids. This chain's CDR3 is CASSIGASGGNEQFF. Written as DNA, the CDR3 is TGTGCCAGTAGTATTGGGGCCTCCGGAGGAAATGAGCAGTTCTTC.